A single T cell receptor (beta chain) is shown here with its context. Its antigen is not identified. These data come from a study of T cell responses to AZD1222 COVID-19 vaccine. Assay used: immunoSEQ multiplex PCR; TCRdb lists only in-frame clones, some missing. The sample has 150,000 to 250,000 clones, about nine tenths seen once; the top ten hold nearly 3.5%. Study-level findings and limits: The donor cohort was predominantly white British with a female majority, and clonal diversity may have been underestimated. Recipients of AZD1222 seropositive at baseline numbered only five or six. The peak T cell response came first, and repertoires were sampled only after it. Spike-specific TCRs gained breadth and depth after people received two AZD1222 doses.

This TCR was recovered from an adult who received the AZD1222 COVID-19 vaccine. The material was peripheral blood, obtained 28 days after the second AZD1222 dose.

The DNA for the CDR3 is TGTGCCAGCGGTATAGCGGGAGTCGCCTACGAGCAGTACTTC. This codes for CASGIAGVAYEQYF. The rearrangement uses TRBV2 and TRBJ2-7; 9 bases agree with TRBD2. Germline-derived CDR1 and CDR2 are SNHLY and FYNNEI. The CDR3 extends over 14 amino acids. The ends lost 8 bases at V and 2 bases at J; junction bases unmatched: 7.